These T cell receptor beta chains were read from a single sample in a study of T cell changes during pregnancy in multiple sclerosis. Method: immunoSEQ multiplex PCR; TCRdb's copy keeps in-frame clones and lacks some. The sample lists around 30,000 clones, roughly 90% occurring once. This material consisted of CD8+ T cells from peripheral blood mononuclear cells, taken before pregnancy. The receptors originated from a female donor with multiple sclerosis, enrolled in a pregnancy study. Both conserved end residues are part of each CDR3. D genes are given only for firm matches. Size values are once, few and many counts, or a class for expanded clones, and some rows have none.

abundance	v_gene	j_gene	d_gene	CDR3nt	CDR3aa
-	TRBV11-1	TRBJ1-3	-	TGTGCCAGCAGCTTCTCAGATGGAAACACCATATATTTT	CASSFSDGNTIYF
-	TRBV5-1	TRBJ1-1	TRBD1	TGCGCCAGCAACGGACAGGGGGGGACTGAAGCTTTCTTT	CASNGQGGTEAFF
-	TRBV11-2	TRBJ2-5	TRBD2	TGTGCCAGCAGCTTCGATGCTAGCGGGAGGGGAGAGACCCAGTACTTC	CASSFDASGRGETQYF
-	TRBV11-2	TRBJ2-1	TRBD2	TGTGCCAGCAGCTTAATTTCTAGCGGGGCCTACAATGAGCAGTTCTTC	CASSLISSGAYNEQFF
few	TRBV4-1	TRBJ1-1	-	TGCGCCAGCAGCCAAGGCGGGGGCCTGAACACTGAAGCTTTCTTT	CASSQGGGLNTEAFF
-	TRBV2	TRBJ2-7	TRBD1	TGTGCCAGCAGTGAGGGACAGGGGACCTACGAGCAGTACTTC	CASSEGQGTYEQYF
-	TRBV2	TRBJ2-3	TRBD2	TGTGCCAGCACTGCCGGGACTATACACATTAATACGCAGTATTTT	CASTAGTIHINTQYF
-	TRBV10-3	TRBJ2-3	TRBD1	TGTGCCATCAGCGGGACAGGACGCACAGATACGCAGTATTTT	CAISGTGRTDTQYF
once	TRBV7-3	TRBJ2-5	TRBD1	TGTGCCAGCAGCACTACAGGGGGGGAGACCCAGTACTTC	CASSTTGGETQYF
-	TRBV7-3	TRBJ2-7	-	TGTGCCAGCAGCTGGGGGCTGGGCTACGAGCAGTACTTC	CASSWGLGYEQYF
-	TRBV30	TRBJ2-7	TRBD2	TGTGCCTGGAGTGTCGATAGCGGGAGGTCGAACGAGCAGTACTTC	CAWSVDSGRSNEQYF
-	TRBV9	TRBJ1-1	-	TGTGCCAGCAGCGTTTCGGGGACAACTAACACTGAAGCTTTCTTT	CASSVSGTTNTEAFF
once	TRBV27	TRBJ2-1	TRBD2	TGTGCCAGCAGTTCTGGGACTAGCGGGACTGGGTACAATGAGCAGTTCTTC	CASSSGTSGTGYNEQFF
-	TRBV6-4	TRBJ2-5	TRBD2	TGTGCCAGCAGTGACTCTAGCGGGAGAGAGACCCAGTACTTC	CASSDSSGRETQYF
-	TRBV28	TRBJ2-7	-	TGTGCCAGCAGCCCATACCCCCCGGGCGAGCAGTACTTC	CASSPYPPGEQYF
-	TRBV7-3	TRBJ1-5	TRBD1	TGTGCCAGCAGCCCAGCCTACAGGGGACGTCAGCCCCAGCATTTT	CASSPAYRGRQPQHF
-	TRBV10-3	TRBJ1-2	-	TGTGCCATCAGTGAGTTCCAGGGGAGAGGCTACACCTTC	CAISEFQGRGYTF
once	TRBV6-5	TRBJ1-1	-	TGTGCCAGTTCGATCGAGTTGAACACTGAAGCTTTCTTT	CASSIELNTEAFF
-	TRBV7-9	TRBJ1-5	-	TGTGCCAGCAGCGCCCCGGGAAACGATCAGCCCCAGCATTTT	CASSAPGNDQPQHF
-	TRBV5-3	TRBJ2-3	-	TGTGCCAGAAGCGCAGGGAGGCGGAGCACAGATACGCAGTATTTT	CARSAGRRSTDTQYF
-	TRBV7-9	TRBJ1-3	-	TGTGCCAGCAGCTCGACAGGAAACACCATATATTTT	CASSSTGNTIYF
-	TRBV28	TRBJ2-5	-	TGTGCCAGCAGTGCAAGGGGGTACCAAGAGACCCAGTACTTC	CASSARGYQETQYF
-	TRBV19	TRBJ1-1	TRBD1	TGTGCCAGTAGTCCGAGACAGGGAGCCAATGAAGCTTTCTTT	CASSPRQGANEAFF
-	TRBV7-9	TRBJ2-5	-	TGTGCCAGCAGCTTAGGAGGGTCTGAAGAGACCCAGTACTTC	CASSLGGSEETQYF
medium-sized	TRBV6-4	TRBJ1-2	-	TGTGCCAGCAGTGACTCGGGGGAGGGGAATGGCTACACCTTC	CASSDSGEGNGYTF
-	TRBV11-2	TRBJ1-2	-	TGTGCCAGCAGCTTAGGGGGCGTAGGCTACACCTTC	CASSLGGVGYTF
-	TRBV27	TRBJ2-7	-	TGTGCCAGCAGTTTAAATAGCCGCTACGAGCAGTACTTC	CASSLNSRYEQYF
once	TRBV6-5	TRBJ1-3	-	TGTGCCAGCAGTTACTTAGTTGACTCTGGAAACACCATATATTTT	CASSYLVDSGNTIYF
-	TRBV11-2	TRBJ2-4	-	TGTGCCAGCAGCTTAGCGGCAGGGGCAAACATTCAGTACTTC	CASSLAAGANIQYF
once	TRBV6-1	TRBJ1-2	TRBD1	TGTGCCAGCAGGGACAGGGACTATGGCTACACCTTC	CASRDRDYGYTF
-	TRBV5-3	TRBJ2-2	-	TGTGCCAGAAGCTTGTCAGGGGAGAACACCGGGGAGCTGTTTTTT	CARSLSGENTGELFF
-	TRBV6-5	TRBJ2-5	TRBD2	TGTGCCAGCAGTTCCTACTTCCTAGCGGGGGAAGAGACCCAGTACTTC	CASSSYFLAGEETQYF
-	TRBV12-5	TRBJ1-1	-	TGTGCTAGTGGGGGGGGAGTGGAAAGAACTGAAGCTTTCTTT	CASGGGVERTEAFF
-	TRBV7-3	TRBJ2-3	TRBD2	TGTGCCAGCAGCACGGGGACTAGCGGGGCCATCCAGTATTTT	CASSTGTSGAIQYF
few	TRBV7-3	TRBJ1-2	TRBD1	TGTGCCAGCAGCGGGGACAGTCGCTATGGCTACACCTTC	CASSGDSRYGYTF
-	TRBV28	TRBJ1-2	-	TGTGCCAGCAGTTTATCTTCTACTAACTATGGCTACACCTTC	CASSLSSTNYGYTF
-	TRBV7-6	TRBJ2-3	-	TGTGCCAGCAGCTTAGTGGCCGATACGCAGTATTTT	CASSLVADTQYF
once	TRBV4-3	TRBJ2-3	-	TGCGCCAGCAGCCCGTCAGAGACGGTCTGGGGAGCAGATACGCAGTATTTT	CASSPSETVWGADTQYF
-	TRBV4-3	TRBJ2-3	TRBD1	TGCGCCAGCAGCCAGGGACAGGGAGGCACAGATACGCAGTATTTT	CASSQGQGGTDTQYF
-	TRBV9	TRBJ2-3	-	TGTGCCAGCAGCGCCCAACGGGGTATAAGGGCAGATACGCAGTATTTT	CASSAQRGIRADTQYF